This T cell receptor beta chain originates from a study of response to subunit inactivated influenza vaccine. This CDR3 is 17 amino acids long. The germline V and J ends were trimmed by 0 bases and 2 bases, with 13 bases remaining between them. Germline CDR1 and CDR2: LGHNA and YNFKEQ. TCRdb used MiXCR to reprocess the RT-PCR reads, holding one entry per CDR3 protein. The table lists around 520,000 distinct CDR3 sequences, roughly 23% of them singletons. The study, taken as a whole, reports: The authors suggested that every seasonal influenza vaccination recruits few new T cells.

Remarks on this clonotype: Its antigen is not identified.

The chain uses TRBV4-2 and TRBJ2-2; D call uncertain. This TCR derives from a middle-aged man who received an inactivated influenza vaccine. The sample consisted of CD4+ T cells sorted from PBMCs, taken roughly 5 days after vaccination. The CDR3 DNA reads TGTGCCAGCAGCCAAGATCCCCGGCGCGCAAACACCGGGGAGCTGTTTTTT. Translation: CASSQDPRRANTGELFF.